Presented here are 24 T cell receptor beta chains from one specimen sequenced in a study of T cells expressing NK-cell markers. TCRdb re-called the 5' RACE reads; every CDR3 protein appears as one record, without DNA. Its table lists 200,000 to 300,000 distinct CDR3 sequences. Material for sequencing was blood T cells: a sorted CD56 or NKG2C T cell subset, CD4+ or CD8+ T cells, or bulk PBMC T cells (not recorded which). These receptors were collected from a man aged 18 to 29 in good health.

This chain joins TRBV6-5 and TRBJ1-5; TCRdb reports TRBD1, a call that lacks DNA to check it against. Looked up from germline, CDR1 is MNHEY and CDR2 is SVGAGI. The CDR3 is 15 amino acids. The CDR3 here is CASSYSIRDGQPQHF.

The chain employs TRBV18 and TRBJ2-4; the D call of TRBD1 rests on TCRdb alone, since no DNA is present to check it. The CDR3 extends over 15 amino acids. Germline CDR1 reads KGHSH; CDR2 reads LQKENI. CDR3 region: CASSPGQGVAHIQYF. Full variable domain (rest looked up from reference TRBV18 and TRBJ2-4): NAGVMQNPRHLVRRRGQEARLRCSPMKGHSHVYWYRQLPEEGLKFMVYLQKENIIDESGMPKERFSAEFPKEGPSILRIQQVVRGDSAAYFCASSPGQGVAHIQYFGAGTRLSVL.

The V gene is TRBV25-1, the J gene TRBJ2-1; with no DNA, the TCRdb D assignment of TRBD1 cannot be verified. Looked up from germline, CDR1 is MGHDK and CDR2 is SYGVNS. The CDR3 runs to 15 residues. CDR3 amino acids: CASSGQGIARHEQFF.

V and J are TRBV20-1 and TRBJ2-1; TCRdb's assignment of TRBD1 cannot be checked, as there is no DNA. The CDR3 is made up of 13 amino acids. The germline CDR1 and CDR2 sequences are DFQATT and SNEGSKA (reference sequence). CDR3 sequence reads: CSGVSPGVHEQFF.

This chain's CDR3 is CASSHRGTQYF. The chain is built from TRBV3-1 and TRBJ2-3. CDR1 is LGHDT and CDR2 is YNNKEL in the germline V gene (reference sequence). The CDR3 is 11 amino acids.

CDR3: CASAVSNEQFF. V gene TRBV19 combines with J gene TRBJ2-1. The CDR3 totals 11 residues. Germline CDR1 and CDR2: LNHDA and SQIVND (reference sequence).

The gene calls are TRBV7-2 and TRBJ2-3; no DNA is available, so the TRBD1 call from TCRdb remains unchecked. The CDR3 runs to 15 residues. Germline CDR1 SGHTA, CDR2 FQGNSA. CDR3 loop: CASSLVPQGEDTQYF. The entire variable domain, with the rest obtained from reference TRBV7-2 and TRBJ2-3, is as follows: GAGVSQSPSNKVTEKGKDVELRCDPISGHTALYWYRQSLGQGLEFLIYFQGNSAPDKSGLPSDRFSAERTGGSVSTLTIQRTQQEDSAVYLCASSLVPQGEDTQYFGPGTRLTVL.

The chain couples TRBV6-5 to TRBJ2-7; the D call from TCRdb, TRBD1, cannot be confirmed without DNA. Germline values: CDR1 MNHEY, CDR2 SVGAGI. The CDR3 spans 12 residues. The CDR3 protein is CASSKTGYEQYF.

The gene calls are TRBV2 and TRBJ2-2; TCRdb selects TRBD2, and the lack of DNA leaves this call unchecked. CDR1 is SNHLY, CDR2 FYNNEI, per germline. This CDR3 spans 14 amino acids. The CDR3 here is CASLARPNTGELFF. The full variable domain, its missing parts supplied by reference TRBV2 and TRBJ2-2, is EPEVTQTPSHQVTQMGQEVILRCVPISNHLYFYWYRQILGQKVEFLVSFYNNEISEKSEIFDDQFSVERPDGSNFTLKIRSTKLEDSAMYFCASLARPNTGELFFGEGSRLTVL.

The V call is TRBV27, the J call TRBJ1-6. This CDR3 region has 15 residues. Germline V CDR1 and CDR2: MNHEY, SMNVEV (reference sequence). The CDR3: CASSSSRLHNSPLHF.

This sequence joins TRBV28 and TRBJ1-3; the D call from TCRdb, TRBD1, cannot be confirmed without DNA. The germline V gene has CDR1 MDHEN and CDR2 SYDVKM. This CDR3 is built from 14 residues. CDR3: CASSFRGPGNTIYF.

The chain couples TRBV10-3 to TRBJ1-2; the D call from TCRdb, TRBD1, cannot be confirmed without DNA. The CDR3 runs 14 residues. CDR1 and CDR2 (germline): ENHRY, SYGVKD. CDR3 sequence reads: CAISSGTGNYGYTF.

The chain carries TRBV19 and TRBJ2-3. This CDR3 comprises 14 residues. From germline, CDR1 is LNHDA and CDR2 SQIVND (reference sequence). The CDR3: CASSIDPYTDTQYF.

This sequence joins TRBV24-1 and TRBJ1-6; the D call from TCRdb, TRBD1, cannot be confirmed without DNA. CDR3 length: 18 amino acids. Germline CDR1 reads KGHDR; CDR2 reads SFDVKD. CDR3 amino acids: CATSDLDQGSSYNSPLHF.

The chain carries TRBV12-3 or TRBV12-4 and TRBJ2-2; TCRdb's D gene call, TRBD1, goes unchecked for lack of DNA. The CDR3 extends over 16 amino acids. The CDR3 spells CASSSTGSPNTGELFF.

CDR3 amino acids: CASSGGIQETQYF. The rearrangement uses TRBV10-1 and TRBJ2-5; the TRBD2 assignment by TCRdb is unverifiable without DNA. The CDR3 extends over 13 amino acids. Germline V gives CDR1 WNHNN, CDR2 SYGVQD (reference sequence).

The rearrangement joins TRBV20-1 to TRBJ1-5; with no DNA, the TCRdb D assignment of TRBD1 cannot be verified. The CDR3 spans 16 residues. Germline CDR1 is DFQATT and CDR2 is SNEGSKA (reference sequence). The CDR3 spells CSARAAGLHSNQPQHF.

V gene TRBV11-1 combines with J gene TRBJ2-1; TCRdb's D call of TRBD2 is untestable without DNA. Germline CDR1 and CDR2: SGHAT and FQDESV (reference sequence). CDR3 length: 16 amino acids. CDR3 loop: CASSLGLAGAGNEQFF.

The rearrangement links TRBV20-1 to TRBJ2-3; without DNA, the TCRdb call of TRBD1 cannot be checked. The CDR3 is 13 amino acids. The germline gives CDR1 DFQATT, CDR2 SNEGSKA (reference sequence). This chain's CDR3 is CSARMSAPDTQYF.

The CDR3 sequence is CASSQGPRGANTGELFF. The chain uses TRBV4-2 and TRBJ2-2; TCRdb picks TRBD2, but there is no DNA to check that call. CDR3 length equals 17 residues. The germline gives CDR1 LGHNA, CDR2 YNFKEQ.

The chain links TRBV12-3 or TRBV12-4 to TRBJ2-1. The CDR3 consists of 16 residues. The CDR3 loop is CASNSLSGRAFNEQFF.

The chain is built from TRBV5-1 and TRBJ2-7; TCRdb returns TRBD1, unconfirmable since there is no DNA. CDR3 length: 17 amino acids. The germline CDR1 and CDR2 sequences are SGHRS and YFSETQ. CDR3 protein: CASSLYPGSGRSYEQYF.

J is TRBJ2-1 and V is TRBV20-1; there is no DNA to check the TCRdb D call of TRBD2. The germline CDR1 and CDR2 sequences are DFQATT and SNEGSKA (reference sequence). The CDR3 runs to 17 residues. The CDR3 sequence is CSAPPRARERFHNEQFF.

The chain recombines TRBV20-1 with TRBJ2-1; there is no DNA to check the TCRdb D call of TRBD2. This CDR3 comprises 13 residues. The V gene's germline CDR1 is DFQATT and CDR2 SNEGSKA (reference sequence). CDR3 protein: CSAGSGRSPIRFF.